Listed here is a single TCR beta chain. What it recognizes is unknown. These data are taken from a study of T cell repertoires in cytomegalovirus infection. Study background: Public signatures in TCR beta pointed to CMV infection and matching HLA type. Whole-study findings and limits: Based on cumulative public TCR beta family frequency, carriers of CMV plus the relevant HLA were identified. Predominance within the ex vivo response was attributable to HLA-C-restricted CMV-specific TCR beta clonotypes.

Trimming stripped 3 bases from V and 4 bases from J, with 15 bases between. This CDR3 is 15 amino acids long. TCRdb analysed the reads with MiXCR anew, one entry per CDR3 protein. The sample includes about 360,000 distinct CDR3 sequences, 15% to 20% of them seen just once. The rearrangement joins TRBV12-3 or TRBV12-4 to TRBJ1-1; weak D call: TRBD1 (5 bases). The sequencing input was PBMCs. This clonotype originated in a human donor in good health (CMV status not recorded). Some clones in this sample may be carry-over from other donors' samples. CDR3 loop: CASSLPLTALTEAFF. Here the CDR3 DNA reads TGTGCCAGCAGTTTGCCCCTGACAGCTCTCACTGAAGCTTTCTTT.